These 17 T cell receptor beta chains share one sample of origin, sequenced in a study of blood T cell repertoires in COVID-19. The protocol was immunoSEQ multiplex PCR, while the TCRdb copy is restricted to in-frame clones and leaves out a portion. The data contain under 250,000 clones, approximately 84% of them singletons. Sequencing was performed on peripheral blood. These receptors were collected from a man aged 45 to 65 with acute or convalescent COVID-19.

The chain combines TRBV21-1 with TRBJ2-7; TRBD2, the table's D call, lacks a check against the DNA. TRBV21-1 is designated a pseudogene. The CDR3 consists of 16 residues. The DNA for the CDR3 is TGTGCCAGCAGCCCTGGCCGGACTAGCGGAACCTACGAGCAGTACTTC. Translated, it gives CASSPGRTSGTYEQYF.

This clone was recorded only once. The chain couples TRBV24-1 to TRBJ2-7; D possibly corresponds to TRBD2 (6 bases). V was shortened by 5 bases and J by 8 bases, with 12 bases between the two germline ends. The CDR3 consists of 12 residues. The V gene's germline CDR1 is KGHDR and CDR2 SFDVKD. CDR3 sequence: CATSATGGKQYF. The CDR3, as DNA: TGTGCCACCAGTGCGACCGGCGGGAAGCAGTACTTC.

The rearrangement joins TRBV30 to TRBJ1-3; D is ambiguous. The CDR3 runs to 16 residues. The germline V and J ends were trimmed by 2 bases and 4 bases, with 18 bases remaining between them. Germline CDR1 reads GTSNPN; CDR2 reads SVGIG (reference sequence). The CDR3 DNA follows: TGTGCCTGGAGTCCCCCGGCGGGGAATGGAGGAAACACCATATATTTT. Translation: CAWSPPAGNGGNTIYF.

V usage is TRBV18 and J usage is TRBJ1-5; TRBD1 might be the D (5 bases). Germline loops: CDR1 KGHSH, CDR2 LQKENI. Trimming took off 3 bases at V and 1 base at J, with 13 bases between the two ends. This CDR3 is built from 16 residues. As DNA, the CDR3 is TGTGCCAGCTCACCCTCTAGGGGAAGGAGCAATCAGCCCCAGCATTTT. Protein product: CASSPSRGRSNQPQHF.

The genes are TRBV11-2 and TRBJ1-1; D remains ambiguous. The V and J ends lost 2 bases and 11 bases respectively, with 12 bases between them. This CDR3 is built from 12 residues. Germline V CDR1 and CDR2: SGHAT, FQNNGV. For the CDR3, the DNA is TGTGCCAGCAGCTTAAATGGGCAGTCCGCTTTCTTT. As protein: CASSLNGQSAFF.

The chain couples TRBV7-9 to TRBJ1-1, with 8 nucleotides matching TRBD1. V was pared by 1 base and J by 5 bases, with 3 bases of the junction left unmatched. Per germline, CDR1 SEHNR and CDR2 FQNEAQ (reference sequence). The CDR3 is made up of 14 amino acids. This CDR3 reads CASSLVTGGTEAFF. The CDR3 DNA reads as TGTGCCAGCAGCTTAGTAACAGGGGGTACTGAAGCTTTCTTT.

The chain links TRBV7-2 to TRBJ2-1; maybe TRBD1 (6 bases). This CDR3 has 14 amino acids. V lost 5 bases and J lost 6, with 14 bases in between. Germline V CDR1 and CDR2: SGHTA, FQGNSA. CDR3 amino acids: CASSPLWGLNEQFF. CDR3 in DNA: TGTGCCAGCAGCCCCCTTTGGGGGCTCAATGAGCAGTTCTTC.

The rearrangement joins TRBV7-2 to TRBJ1-1, with a weak D call TRBD1 (5 bases). Germline-derived CDR1 and CDR2 are SGHTA and FQGNSA. Trimming pared 1 base from V and 4 bases from J, leaving 10 bases between. This CDR3 is built from 14 residues. CDR3: CASSLGPGSTEAFF. The CDR3 bases are TGTGCCAGCAGCTTAGGGCCAGGGTCCACTGAAGCTTTCTTT.

The V call is TRBV27, the J call TRBJ2-5, with D uncertain. Per germline, CDR1 MNHEY and CDR2 SMNVEV (reference sequence). The CDR3 runs 11 residues. The V end lost 4 bases, the J end lost 3 bases, and 3 bases lay between the germline ends. In DNA, the CDR3 is TGTGCCAGCAGTTCGGAAGAGACCCAGTACTTC. Its translation is CASSSEETQYF.

The chain uses TRBV9 and TRBJ2-2, with D possibly matching TRBD1 (7 bases). The germline gives CDR1 SGDLS, CDR2 YYNGEE. The V and J ends lost 6 bases and 7 bases respectively, with 13 bases between them. The CDR3 has 13 residues. The CDR3 here is CASNGGGDGELFF. For the CDR3, the DNA is TGTGCCAGCAATGGAGGGGGCGACGGGGAGCTGTTTTTT.

This rearrangement joins TRBV3-1 (or the pseudogene TRBV3-2) to TRBJ2-7; 9 bases agree with TRBD2. The CDR3 is made up of 13 amino acids. Losses at the gene ends were 4 bases for V and 11 bases for J; bases not matched to a gene: 9. CDR1 and CDR2 (germline): LGHDT, YNNKEL (reference sequence). CDR3 loop: CASSPPGSGRKYF. CDR3 nucleotides: TGTGCCAGCAGCCCACCGGGTAGCGGGAGAAAGTACTTC.

This clone was seen a few times. The chain links TRBV4-2 to TRBJ2-3, with D possibly being TRBD2 (5 bases). Germline lookup yields CDR1 LGHNA and CDR2 YNFKEQ. Trimming took off 8 bases at V and 3 bases at J, with 15 bases between the two ends. This CDR3 is 14 amino acids long. Written as DNA, the CDR3 is TGTGCCAGCGGTTCGAGGGTCTCGACAGATACGCAGTATTTT. Translation gives CASGSRVSTDTQYF.

This clone has just one count. V is TRBV29-1 and J is TRBJ1-2, with unresolved D. The CDR3 has 12 residues. The germline gives CDR1 SQVTM, CDR2 ANQGSEA. V dropped 4 bases and J dropped 2 bases, with 8 bases sitting between them. The CDR3 sequence: CSVVRVNYGYTF. Here the CDR3 DNA reads TGCAGCGTTGTCCGGGTAAACTATGGCTACACCTTC.

In DNA, the CDR3 is TGCGCCAGCAGCTTCGACAGCCGGAACTATGGCTACACCTTC. It translates to CASSFDSRNYGYTF. The genes are TRBV5-1 and TRBJ1-2; possibly TRBD1 for D (5 bases). CDR1 SGHRS and CDR2 YFSETQ come from the germline V gene. The V gene lost 2 bases and the J gene lost 2 bases, with 10 bases spanning the gap. CDR3 length equals 14 residues.

This sequence joins TRBV11-2 and TRBJ2-2, with 12 positions matching TRBD2. V lost 5 bases, J lost 7 bases, and 11 bases stayed unmatched. Germline V gene lookup returns CDR1 SGHAT and CDR2 FQNNGV. The CDR3 contains 17 residues. CDR3 in DNA: TGTGCCAGCAGCAGAAGGACTAGCGGGGTTGCGGGCGGGGAGCTGTTTTTT. Translation: CASSRRTSGVAGGELFF.

The V and J genes are TRBV19 and TRBJ1-2; TRBD1 might be the D (6 bases). Trimming took off 5 bases at V and 6 bases at J, with 13 bases between the two ends. The CDR3 contains 13 residues. CDR1 and CDR2 from the germline V gene are LNHDA and SQIVND (reference sequence). This CDR3 is CASSFSGTNGYTF. The CDR3 region has the DNA TGTGCCAGTAGTTTCTCCGGGACAAATGGCTACACCTTC.

The chain combines TRBV15 with TRBJ2-7, with D possibly TRBD2 on 7 matching bases. V dropped 5 bases and J dropped 0 bases, with 14 bases sitting between them. The germline V gene has CDR1 LNHNV and CDR2 YYDKDF (reference sequence). This CDR3 has 15 amino acids. Here the CDR3 DNA reads TGTGCCACCAGCCCCGCGGGGGCAGGCTCCTACGAGCAGTACTTC. It specifies CATSPAGAGSYEQYF. The whole variable domain, filled in from reference TRBV15 and TRBJ2-7, reads DAMVIQNPRYQVTQFGKPVTLSCSQTLNHNVMYWYQQKSSQAPKLLFHYYDKDFNNEADTPDNFQSRRPNTSFCFLDIRSPGLGDTAMYLCATSPAGAGSYEQYFGPGTRLTVT.